These 19 T cell receptor beta chains were sequenced from one sample in a study of identical twins. MiXCR was run by TCRdb on the 5' RACE reads, yielding one entry per CDR3 protein. Among fewer than 250,000 distinct CDR3 sequences listed, less than 8% were seen once. The same data also contributed to another study, on yellow fever vaccine responses in identical twins.

The specimen was memory (CD45RO+) T cells sorted from blood. These receptors were obtained from a woman between 18 and 29 years old in good health.

This clonotype was counted between two and nine times. The chain links TRBV5-5 to TRBJ1-2, with a weak D call TRBD1 (5 bases). The CDR3 has 13 residues. CDR1 is SGHKS and CDR2 is YYEKEE in the germline V gene (reference sequence). V gave up 4 bases and J gave up 4 bases, with 11 bases separating them. The CDR3 loop is CASSVDSTYGYTF. CDR3 nucleotides: TGTGCCAGCAGCGTTGACAGCACCTATGGCTACACCTTC.

The count of this clonotype is one. The chain recombines TRBV30 with TRBJ2-7; 7 bases align to TRBD1. Trimming cost V 3 bases and J 3 bases; bases outside gene matches: 2. Per germline, CDR1 GTSNPN and CDR2 SVGIG (reference sequence). The CDR3 sequence is 12 residues long. Written as DNA, the CDR3 is TGTGCCTGGAGGACAGGGAACTACGAGCAGTACTTC. Its protein product is CAWRTGNYEQYF.

The genes are TRBV3-1 and TRBJ2-5; 10 bases fit TRBD1. Germline-derived CDR1 and CDR2 are LGHDT and YNNKEL (reference sequence). V lost 3 bases, J lost 5 bases, and 3 bases stayed unmatched. This CDR3 comprises 14 residues. The CDR3 nucleotides read TGTGCCAGCAGCCAGGGACAGGGGACGGAGACCCAGTACTTC. This codes for CASSQGQGTETQYF.

Points on this clonotype: Sequence at one end of the junction differs from germline and may be a read error. CDR3 loop: CASSLTGGHSPPHF. DNA for the CDR3: TGTGCCAGCAGTCTCACAGGGGGGCACTCACCCCCCCACTTT. The V gene is TRBV12-3 or TRBV12-4, the J gene TRBJ1-6; 8 nucleotides line up with TRBD1. The CDR3 loop spans 14 amino acids.

This clonotype was seen at least ten times. The genes are TRBV15 and TRBJ1-5; TRBD1 aligns across 8 bases. Germline CDR1 and CDR2: LNHNV and YYDKDF (reference sequence). CDR3 length: 18 residues. V lost 2 bases to trimming and J lost 5 bases; unmatched junction nucleotides: 14. CDR3 sequence (DNA): TGTGCCACCAGCAGACATCACAGGGGGGTGGCCCTTGATCAGCCCCAGCATTTT. This encodes CATSRHHRGVALDQPQHF.

The J gene is TRBJ2-3, the V gene TRBV29-1; no clear D. This CDR3 contains 10 residues. V was pared by 7 bases and J by 4 bases, with 6 bases between. The V gene's germline CDR1 is SQVTM and CDR2 ANQGSEA. This CDR3 is CSARSDTQYF. DNA for the CDR3: TGCAGCGCCCGATCAGATACGCAGTATTTT.

Notes on this clonotype: Possible read error: a much larger clone is one base away. The chain is built from TRBV5-1 and TRBJ2-3; D possibly corresponds to TRBD2 (5 bases). Germline-derived CDR1 and CDR2 are SGHRS and YFSETQ. Deletions cut 1 base from V and 2 bases from J, with 20 bases between. The CDR3 contains 18 residues. DNA for the CDR3: TGCGCCAGCAGCTTGCCGGCTGGTTGCAGCGGTTACACAGATACGCAGTATTTT. Translated, it gives CASSLPAGCSGYTDTQYF.

This rearrangement joins TRBV20-1 to TRBJ2-2; 8 nucleotides align to TRBD1. CDR1 is DFQATT and CDR2 is SNEGSKA in the germline V gene (reference sequence). There are 14 residues in the CDR3. V shed 6 bases and J 4 bases; nucleotides not matched to a gene: 7. The CDR3 region has the DNA TGCAGTGCCCGGACAGGGTGGGGCACCGGGGAGCTGTTTTTT. Translation gives CSARTGWGTGELFF.

The rearrangement uses TRBV3-1 and TRBJ2-5, with D perhaps TRBD1 (5 bases). Germline V gives CDR1 LGHDT, CDR2 YNNKEL (reference sequence). V was cut by 1 base and J by 5 bases, with 11 bases left in between. The length of the CDR3 is 14 residues. CDR3 amino acids: CASSQAGQLETQYF. The DNA for the CDR3 is TGTGCCAGCAGCCAAGCAGGGCAATTGGAGACCCAGTACTTC.

This clonotype was counted ten times or more. This chain uses TRBV20-1 with TRBJ1-4; D gene ambiguous. CDR1 is DFQATT, CDR2 SNEGSKA, per germline (reference sequence). V was clipped by 2 bases and J by 4 bases, with 11 bases between them. This CDR3 has 14 residues. The CDR3 DNA reads as TGCAGTGCTAGACCCAGGACCTTTAATGAAAAACTGTTTTTT. It yields the protein CSARPRTFNEKLFF.

This clonotype appeared a few times. For the CDR3, the DNA is TGTGCCAGCAGCGGAATTCAGGGCGGTGAGCAGTTCTTC. This codes for CASSGIQGGEQFF. The J gene is TRBJ2-1, the V gene TRBV11-1; perhaps TRBD1 as D (5 bases). V was cut by 5 bases and J by 9 bases, with 14 bases left in between. Per the germline V gene, CDR1 is SGHAT and CDR2 is FQDESV (reference sequence). The CDR3 length is 13 residues.

This clonotype was detected many times. The V call is TRBV4-1, the J call TRBJ2-1; 11 bases are shared with TRBD1. The CDR3 loop spans 16 amino acids. Losses at the gene ends were 4 bases for V and 3 bases for J; bases not matched to a gene: 5. Germline V gene lookup returns CDR1 MGHRA and CDR2 YSYEKL. In DNA, the CDR3 is TGCGCCAGCAGCCGCGGGACAGGGGGATTCTACAATGAGCAGTTCTTC. This codes for CASSRGTGGFYNEQFF.

This clonotype was found a few times. The gene calls are TRBV11-2 and TRBJ1-4; D possibly corresponds to TRBD1 (5 bases). Between the trimmed V and J ends, which lost 5 bases and 7 bases, there was a span of 17 bases. The CDR3 extends over 15 amino acids. CDR1 and CDR2 from the germline V gene are SGHAT and FQNNGV. The CDR3 loop reads CASSPGTGDGEKLFF. CDR3 DNA: TGTGCCAGCAGCCCCGGAACAGGAGATGGTGAAAAACTGTTTTTT.

In this sample, this clonotype turned up many times. This chain links TRBV7-9 with TRBJ2-1, with D possibly being TRBD1 or TRBD2 (6 bases each). The CDR3 loop spans 13 amino acids. Germline lookup yields CDR1 SEHNR and CDR2 FQNEAQ (reference sequence). V was clipped by 7 bases and J by 9 bases, with 16 bases between them. This CDR3 is CASTGGGVTEQFF. In nucleotides, the CDR3 is TGTGCCAGCACTGGAGGGGGAGTCACTGAGCAGTTCTTC.

This clonotype was seen ten or more times. The CDR3 DNA reads TGTGCCAGCAGCCAAGGGGCTCTTGGTAGCACAGATACGCAGTATTTT. This codes for CASSQGALGSTDTQYF. This sequence joins TRBV3-1 and TRBJ2-3, with D unresolved. Trimming took 1 base from V and 0 from J, leaving 11 bases between them. The CDR3 runs to 16 residues. The germline CDR1 and CDR2 sequences are LGHDT and YNNKEL (reference sequence).

Many counts were recorded for this clonotype. The chain joins TRBV6-5 to TRBJ2-7; D is perhaps TRBD2 (5 bases). The CDR3 sequence is 15 residues long. Trimming stripped 0 bases from V and 7 bases from J, with 16 bases between. From germline, CDR1 is MNHEY and CDR2 SVGAGI. The CDR3: CASSYSGVGSTEQYF. In nucleotides, the CDR3 is TGTGCCAGCAGTTACTCCGGGGTCGGTTCGACGGAGCAGTACTTC.

Turning to this clonotype: It may be a read error: a sequence one base away is much more abundant. The rearrangement uses TRBV4-2 and TRBJ2-4; a possible D gene is TRBD1 (6 bases). The CDR3 has 15 amino acids. From germline, CDR1 is LGHNA and CDR2 YNFKEQ. CDR3 residues: CAGSREETGKNIQYF. The CDR3 bases are TGTGCCGGCAGCCGCGAGGAGACAGGCAAAAACATTCAGTACTTC.

This clonotype was found many times. A junction end diverges from the germline sequence, so it may reflect a read error. This chain links TRBV29-1 with TRBJ2-1; 13 nucleotides match TRBD2. This CDR3 contains 14 residues. Germline CDR1 and CDR2: SQVTM and ANQGSEA. CDR3 sequence reads: CSVEVILAGGYRIF. CDR3 DNA: TGCAGCGTTGAAGTCATACTAGCGGGAGGGTATAGGATCTTC.

This clonotype has a count of ten or more. V usage is TRBV20-1 and J usage is TRBJ1-5; D unclear. Trimming removed 3 bases at V and 1 base at J, with 10 bases between. The CDR3 extends over 14 amino acids. Germline V gene sequence: CDR1 DFQATT, CDR2 SNEGSKA (reference sequence). The CDR3: CSASRLQSNQPQHF. In nucleotides, the CDR3 is TGCAGTGCTAGCAGACTTCAGAGCAATCAGCCCCAGCATTTT.